The 15 T cell receptor beta chains listed next were all sequenced from one sample in a study of blood T cells in healthy people across ages. With a J-beta primer mix and a sample-barcoded 5' primer, a second PCR ran about 7 to 12 cycles. Using its own MiXCR run on the 5' RACE reads, TCRdb lists one record per CDR3 protein. There are fewer than 900,000 distinct CDR3 sequences in the sample; about half occur only once, and roughly 30% lies in the top ten. The specimen sequenced was blood. These receptors all stem from an older woman in good health.

The chain joins TRBV4-3 to TRBJ1-2; D call uncertain. The CDR3 is 13 residues long. Trimming cost V 0 bases and J 5 bases, with 7 bases left between them. Germline CDR1 reads LGHNA; CDR2 reads YSLEER. As DNA, the CDR3 is TGCGCCAGCAGCCAAGAGACACTGTATGGCTACACCTTC. Translation gives CASSQETLYGYTF.

V and J are TRBV20-1 and TRBJ2-1, with 7 bases aligning to TRBD1. CDR1 is DFQATT and CDR2 is SNEGSKA in the germline V gene (reference sequence). CDR3 length: 15 residues. V lost 8 bases and J lost 0; bases outside the gene matches: 10. The CDR3 sequence is CSPVNRDSSYNEQFF. The CDR3 DNA reads as TGCAGTCCCGTAAACCGGGACAGCTCCTACAATGAGCAGTTCTTC.

The genes are TRBV9 and TRBJ2-1; D is undetermined. V was pared by 3 bases and J by 0 bases, with 10 bases between. Germline-derived CDR1 and CDR2 are SGDLS and YYNGEE. The CDR3 spans 15 residues. The CDR3 here is CASSATMNSYNEQFF. CDR3 DNA sequence: TGTGCCAGCAGCGCGACCATGAACTCCTACAATGAGCAGTTCTTC.

The rearrangement links TRBV6-2 or TRBV6-3 to TRBJ2-2; D not certain. The CDR3 covers 14 residues. V lost 3 bases to trimming and J lost 4 bases, with 9 bases between them. Germline lookup yields CDR1 MNHEY and CDR2 SVGEGT. CDR3 sequence (DNA): TGTGCCAGCAGTTATTACTCGATCACCGGGGAGCTGTTTTTT. Translated: CASSYYSITGELFF.

The V call is TRBV7-2, the J call TRBJ2-1; 12 nucleotides line up with TRBD1. The CDR3 runs 16 residues. From germline, CDR1 is SGHTA and CDR2 FQGNSA. V lost 5 bases, J lost 10 bases, and 12 bases stayed unmatched. The CDR3 bases are TGTGCCAGCAGCCCGGTGTGGGACAGGGGGCTGAGGGAGCAGTTCTTC. It encodes CASSPVWDRGLREQFF.

The chain recombines TRBV25-1 with TRBJ1-2; 9 nucleotides line up with TRBD1. The CDR3 has 11 residues. Germline CDR1 and CDR2: MGHDK and SYGVNS. The CDR3, as DNA: TGTGCGGGACAGGGCCTCAATGGCTACACCTTC. It yields the protein CAGQGLNGYTF.

The sample holds many counts of this clonotype. This chain links TRBV9 with TRBJ2-5, with TRBD2 matching 8 bases. Germline V gives CDR1 SGDLS, CDR2 YYNGEE. The CDR3 sequence is 14 residues long. Trimming removed 0 bases from V and 7 bases from J; junction bases left unmatched: 5. CDR3 sequence: CASSVEPAGGTQYF. The CDR3 DNA is TGTGCCAGCAGCGTAGAGCCCGCGGGGGGGACCCAGTACTTC.

Only a few counts were recorded for this clonotype. The chain recombines TRBV20-1 with TRBJ2-2, with a possible D match to TRBD2 (5 bases). The germline V gene has CDR1 DFQATT and CDR2 SNEGSKA (reference sequence). The CDR3 sequence is 15 residues long. Trimming removed 0 bases from V and 3 bases from J, with 11 bases in between. CDR3 loop: CSARESGVDTGELFF. CDR3 bases: TGCAGTGCTAGAGAATCCGGGGTTGACACCGGGGAGCTGTTTTTT.

The chain carries TRBV20-1 and TRBJ2-5; 11 positions agree with TRBD2. This CDR3 comprises 15 residues. Germline CDR1 is DFQATT and CDR2 is SNEGSKA (reference sequence). The V gene end was trimmed by 3 bases and the J gene end by 4 bases; junction bases not matched to a gene: 7. The CDR3 DNA sequence: TGCAGTGCTAGTTCGACTAGCGGGATATTAGAGACCCAGTACTTC. Translating gives CSASSTSGILETQYF.

CDR3 in amino acids: CSGVGSGRGNEQFF. The DNA of the CDR3 is TGCAGCGGCGTCGGGAGCGGGAGGGGAAATGAGCAGTTCTTC. V usage is TRBV29-1 and J usage is TRBJ2-1; 10 bases are shared with TRBD2. With V trimmed by 7 bases and J by 7 bases, 10 bases remained unmatched. The length of the CDR3 is 14 residues. CDR1 is SQVTM, CDR2 ANQGSEA, per germline.

The chain recombines TRBV2 with TRBJ2-1; 8 bases map to TRBD2. Gene TRBJ2-7 matches the end of the DNA better, so the J call may be wrong. CDR1 is SNHLY, CDR2 FYNNEI, per germline. The CDR3 runs to 16 residues. The chain's CDR3 is CASSARGGRTYNEQYF. The DNA for the CDR3 is TGTGCCAGCAGTGCCCGGGGCGGGAGGACATACAATGAGCAGTACTTC.

J is TRBJ2-3 and V is TRBV6-2 or TRBV6-3, with 10 bases aligning to TRBD2. Germline loops: CDR1 MNHEY, CDR2 SVGEGT. V dropped 7 bases and J dropped 5; count of bases not matched to a gene: 15. The CDR3 covers 17 residues. The CDR3 sequence is CASTKPSGSTVGDTQYF. DNA for the CDR3: TGTGCCAGCACGAAACCTAGCGGGAGCACGGTGGGAGATACGCAGTATTTT.

This clonotype came up a few times. The V call is TRBV5-6, the J call TRBJ2-7; the match to TRBD2 covers 8 bases. Germline V gene lookup returns CDR1 SGHDT and CDR2 YYEEEE. The V segment lost 3 bases and the J segment 5 bases; nucleotides outside the gene matches: 10. The CDR3 contains 15 residues. CDR3 nucleotides: TGTGCCAGCAGCTCCGGGACTAGTTTTTCCCACGAGCAGTACTTC. It encodes CASSSGTSFSHEQYF.

This clonotype has only a few counts. The chain combines TRBV5-1 with TRBJ1-3; no definite D call. The CDR3 totals 12 residues. Trimming stripped 4 bases from V and 4 bases from J, with 6 bases between. The germline CDR1 and CDR2 sequences are SGHRS and YFSETQ. The DNA for the CDR3 is TGCGCCAGCAGCAACAAAGGAAACACCATATATTTT. This gives the protein CASSNKGNTIYF.

V and J are TRBV20-1 and TRBJ2-4; no clear D. Trimming cost V 5 bases and J 0 bases, with 8 bases left between them. Germline V gene data show CDR1 as DFQATT and CDR2 as SNEGSKA (reference sequence). The CDR3 is 13 residues long. CDR3 in amino acids: CSARRLAKNIQYF. Here the CDR3 DNA reads TGCAGTGCTCGCCGATTAGCCAAAAACATTCAGTACTTC.